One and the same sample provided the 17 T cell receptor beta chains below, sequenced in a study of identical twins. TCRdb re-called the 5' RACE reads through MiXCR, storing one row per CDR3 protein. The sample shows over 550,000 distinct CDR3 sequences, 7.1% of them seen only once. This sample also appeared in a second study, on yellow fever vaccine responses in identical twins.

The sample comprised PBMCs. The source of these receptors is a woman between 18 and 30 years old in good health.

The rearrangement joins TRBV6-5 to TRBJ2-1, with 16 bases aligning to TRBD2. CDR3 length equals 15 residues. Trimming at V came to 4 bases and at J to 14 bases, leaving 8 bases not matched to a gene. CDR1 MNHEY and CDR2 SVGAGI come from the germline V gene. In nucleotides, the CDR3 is TGTGCCAGCAGTTCCTCCGGGACTAGCGGGAGGGGGGAGTTCTTC. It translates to CASSSSGTSGRGEFF.

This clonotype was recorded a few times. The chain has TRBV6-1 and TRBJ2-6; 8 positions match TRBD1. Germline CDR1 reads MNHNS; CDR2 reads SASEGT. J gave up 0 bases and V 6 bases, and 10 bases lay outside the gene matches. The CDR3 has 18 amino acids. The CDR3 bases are TGTGCCAGCAGCGCTCATGGGACAGGAAACTCTGGGGCCAACGTCCTGACTTTC. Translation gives CASSAHGTGNSGANVLTF.

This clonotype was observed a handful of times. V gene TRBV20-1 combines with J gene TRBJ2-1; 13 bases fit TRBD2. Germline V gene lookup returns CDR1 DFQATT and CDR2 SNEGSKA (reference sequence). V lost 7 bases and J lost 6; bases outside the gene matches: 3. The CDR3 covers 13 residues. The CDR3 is CSGGLAGSNEQFF. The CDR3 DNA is TGCAGTGGGGGACTAGCGGGATCCAATGAGCAGTTCTTC.

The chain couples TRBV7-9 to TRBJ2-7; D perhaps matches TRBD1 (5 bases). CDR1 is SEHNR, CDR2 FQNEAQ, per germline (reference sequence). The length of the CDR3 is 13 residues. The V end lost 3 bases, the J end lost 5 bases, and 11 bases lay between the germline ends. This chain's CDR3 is CASSFAGLNEQYF. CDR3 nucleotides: TGTGCCAGCAGCTTTGCAGGGTTGAACGAGCAGTACTTC.

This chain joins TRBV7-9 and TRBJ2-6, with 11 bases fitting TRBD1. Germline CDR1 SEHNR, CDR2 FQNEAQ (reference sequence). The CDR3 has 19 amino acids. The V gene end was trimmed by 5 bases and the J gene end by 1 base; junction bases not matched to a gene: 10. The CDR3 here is CASSTRSGTGGSGANVLTF. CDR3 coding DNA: TGTGCCAGCAGCACGCGATCCGGGACAGGGGGTTCTGGGGCCAACGTCCTGACTTTC.

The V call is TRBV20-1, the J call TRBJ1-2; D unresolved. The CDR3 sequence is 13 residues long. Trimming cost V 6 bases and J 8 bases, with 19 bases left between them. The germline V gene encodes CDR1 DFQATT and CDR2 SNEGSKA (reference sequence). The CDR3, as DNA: TGCAGTGCCCGCAGAGGAACGACCGAAGGCTACACCTTC. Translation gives CSARRGTTEGYTF.

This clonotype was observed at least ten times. CDR3 sequence reads: CSALRLGAKNEQYV. CDR3 nucleotide sequence: TGCAGTGCTCTAAGACTTGGGGCAAAGAACGAGCAGTACGTC. The V call is TRBV20-1, the J call TRBJ2-7; D perhaps matches TRBD1 (5 bases). Germline V gene data show CDR1 as DFQATT and CDR2 as SNEGSKA (reference sequence). The CDR3 contains 14 residues. Trimming cost V 5 bases and J 5 bases, with 19 bases left between them.

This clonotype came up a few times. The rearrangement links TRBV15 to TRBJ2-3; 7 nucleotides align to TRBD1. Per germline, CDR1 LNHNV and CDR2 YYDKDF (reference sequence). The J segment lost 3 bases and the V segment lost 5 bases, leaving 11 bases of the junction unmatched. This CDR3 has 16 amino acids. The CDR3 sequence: CATSELRGGRTDTQYF. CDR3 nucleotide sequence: TGTGCCACCAGCGAGTTAAGAGGGGGCCGAACAGATACGCAGTATTTT.

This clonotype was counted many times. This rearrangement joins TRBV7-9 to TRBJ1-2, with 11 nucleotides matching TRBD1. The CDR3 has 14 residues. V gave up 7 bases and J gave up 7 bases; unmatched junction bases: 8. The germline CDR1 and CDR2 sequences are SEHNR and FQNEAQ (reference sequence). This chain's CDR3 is CASTPWTGGVGYTF. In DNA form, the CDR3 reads TGTGCCAGCACCCCGTGGACAGGGGGCGTTGGCTACACCTTC.

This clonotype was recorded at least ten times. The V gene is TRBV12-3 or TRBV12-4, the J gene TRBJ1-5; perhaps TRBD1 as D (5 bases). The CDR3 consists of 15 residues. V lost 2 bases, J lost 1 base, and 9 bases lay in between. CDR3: CASSLPGGSNQPQHF. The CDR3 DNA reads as TGTGCCAGCAGTTTACCGGGGGGGAGCAATCAGCCCCAGCATTTT.

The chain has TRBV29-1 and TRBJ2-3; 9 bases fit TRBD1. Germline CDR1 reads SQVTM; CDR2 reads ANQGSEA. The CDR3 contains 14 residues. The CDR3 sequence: CSLVTGGLTDTQYF. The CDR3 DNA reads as TGCAGTCTTGTGACAGGGGGTCTCACAGATACGCAGTATTTT.

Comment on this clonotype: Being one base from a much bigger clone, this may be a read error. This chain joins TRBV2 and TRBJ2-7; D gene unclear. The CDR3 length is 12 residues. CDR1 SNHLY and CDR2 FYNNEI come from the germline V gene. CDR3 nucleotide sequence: TGTGCCAGTCAAGGTGGGCAATACGAGCAGCACTTC. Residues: CASQGGQYEQHF. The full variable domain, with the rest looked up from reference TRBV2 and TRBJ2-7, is EPEVTQTPSHQVTQMGQEVILRCVPISNHLYFYWYRQILGQKVEFLVSFYNNEISEKSEIFDDQFSVERPDGSNFTLKIRSTKLEDSAMYFCASQGGQYEQHFGPGTRLTVT.

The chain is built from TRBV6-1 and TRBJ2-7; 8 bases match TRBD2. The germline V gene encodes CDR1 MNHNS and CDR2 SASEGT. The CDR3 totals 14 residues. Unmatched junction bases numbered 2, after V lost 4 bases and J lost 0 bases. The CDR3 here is CASSGTSNSYEQYF. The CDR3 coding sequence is TGTGCCAGCAGTGGGACTAGCAACTCCTACGAGCAGTACTTC.

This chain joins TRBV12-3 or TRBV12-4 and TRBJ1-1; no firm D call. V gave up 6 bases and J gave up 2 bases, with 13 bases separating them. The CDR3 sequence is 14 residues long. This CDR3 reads CASRTMSLNTEAFF. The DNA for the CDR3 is TGTGCCAGCAGAACGATGTCTCTAAACACTGAAGCTTTCTTT.

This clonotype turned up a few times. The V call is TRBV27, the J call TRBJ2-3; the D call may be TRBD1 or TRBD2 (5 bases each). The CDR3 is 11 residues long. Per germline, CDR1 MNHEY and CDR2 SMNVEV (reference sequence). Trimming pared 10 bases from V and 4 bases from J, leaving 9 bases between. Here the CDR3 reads CATQGPDTQYF. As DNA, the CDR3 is TGTGCCACCCAGGGACCAGATACGCAGTATTTT.

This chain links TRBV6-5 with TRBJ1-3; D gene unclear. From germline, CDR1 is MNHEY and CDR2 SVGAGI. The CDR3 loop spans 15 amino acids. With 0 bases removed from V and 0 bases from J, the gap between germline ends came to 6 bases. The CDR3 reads CASSYSKASGNTIYF. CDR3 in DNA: TGTGCCAGCAGTTACTCGAAGGCCTCTGGAAACACCATATATTTT.

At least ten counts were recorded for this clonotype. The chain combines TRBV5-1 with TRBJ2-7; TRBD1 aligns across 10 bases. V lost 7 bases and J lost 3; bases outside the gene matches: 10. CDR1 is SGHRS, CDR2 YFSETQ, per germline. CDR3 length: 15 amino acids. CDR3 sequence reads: CASGQGGTNIYEQYV. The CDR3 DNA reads TGCGCCAGCGGACAGGGGGGGACAAACATCTACGAGCAGTACGTC.